These 21 T cell receptor beta chains were all obtained from the same sample, sequenced in a study of T cell responses to AZD1222 COVID-19 vaccine. Profiling relied on immunoSEQ multiplex PCR, and the TCRdb table lists in-frame clones only, not all of them. The sample has under 150,000 clones, about nine tenths seen once. Sample: peripheral blood, taken 28 days after the second AZD1222 dose. These receptors originate from an adult who received the AZD1222 COVID-19 vaccine.

This clone was counted a single time. The V gene is TRBV7-2, the J gene TRBJ2-7; TRBD1 matches 9 bases. This CDR3 has 16 amino acids. V shed 5 bases, J shed 7 bases, and the junction held 15 bases outside the gene matches. CDR1 SGHTA and CDR2 FQGNSA come from the germline V gene. CDR3 loop: CASSPSPGQGLWEQYF. CDR3 coding DNA: TGTGCCAGCAGCCCATCACCGGGACAGGGTCTTTGGGAGCAGTACTTC.

This rearrangement joins TRBV4-1 to TRBJ1-6; 7 positions agree with TRBD1. This CDR3 comprises 15 residues. The junction had 9 bases not matched to a gene; V was cut back by 4 bases and J by 9 bases. Germline values: CDR1 MGHRA, CDR2 YSYEKL. CDR3 residues: CASSPEGQVASPLHF. CDR3 nucleotides: TGCGCCAGCAGCCCTGAAGGACAGGTAGCTTCACCCCTCCACTTT.

The gene calls are TRBV27 and TRBJ2-3; TRBD2 matches 8 bases. Looked up from germline, CDR1 is MNHEY and CDR2 is SMNVEV (reference sequence). Trimming cost V 5 bases and J 3 bases; bases outside gene matches: 10. CDR3 length: 16 amino acids. CDR3 DNA sequence: TGTGCCAGCAGTCTACGGGCGGGGGGAGAGACAGATACGCAGTATTTT. Translation: CASSLRAGGETDTQYF.

The CDR3 nucleotides are TGTGCCAGCAGTCCGGTCTCGCCCTCAGATACGCAGTATTTT. Translated, it gives CASSPVSPSDTQYF. The rearrangement links TRBV6-1 to TRBJ2-3; D ambiguous. The CDR3 is made up of 14 amino acids. The V and J ends lost 5 bases and 4 bases respectively, with 13 bases between them. CDR1 and CDR2 (germline): MNHNS, SASEGT.

The V call is TRBV7-9, the J call TRBJ1-6; D not resolved. Trimming cost V 6 bases and J 8 bases, with 17 bases left between them. The CDR3 totals 15 residues. CDR1 is SEHNR and CDR2 is FQNEAQ in the germline V gene (reference sequence). CDR3: CASRLTGPFDSPLHF. The CDR3 DNA reads TGTGCCAGCAGATTGACCGGGCCCTTCGATTCACCCCTCCACTTT.

V usage is TRBV18 and J usage is TRBJ1-1; no clear D. Germline CDR1 is KGHSH and CDR2 is LQKENI. With 5 bases removed from V and 2 bases from J, the gap between germline ends came to 9 bases. The CDR3 consists of 13 residues. Written as DNA, the CDR3 is TGTGCCAGCTCAAGAGGACCCAACACTGAAGCTTTCTTT. It specifies CASSRGPNTEAFF.

This clone has a single count. The J gene is TRBJ2-2, the V gene TRBV18, with D possibly matching TRBD1 (5 bases). This CDR3 is 15 amino acids long. The ends were cut back, 5 bases at V and 0 bases at J, with 10 bases in the middle. The germline CDR1 and CDR2 sequences are KGHSH and LQKENI. The CDR3: CASSEDRTNTGELFF. The CDR3 bases are TGTGCCAGCTCAGAAGACAGAACGAACACCGGGGAGCTGTTTTTT.

In its sample, this clone was seen once. The chain links TRBV6-6 to TRBJ2-5; a possible D gene is TRBD1 (6 bases). Germline V gene sequence: CDR1 MNHNY, CDR2 SVGAGI (reference sequence). The CDR3 extends over 15 amino acids. Trimming shortened V by 2 bases and J by 4 bases, and 14 bases separated the two germline ends. The CDR3 bases are TGTGCCAGCAGTTACCAATTGGGGGCGAGAGAGACCCAGTACTTC. Translating it yields CASSYQLGARETQYF.

The chain combines TRBV28 with TRBJ1-5; tentative D call: TRBD1 (6 bases). V lost 10 bases to trimming and J lost 3 bases, with 19 bases between them. The germline CDR1 and CDR2 sequences are MDHEN and SYDVKM. The CDR3 is 15 amino acids. Here the CDR3 reads CATRGARGLNQPQHF. As DNA, the CDR3 is TGTGCCACCCGCGGCGCCAGGGGCCTCAATCAGCCCCAGCATTTT.

The chain joins TRBV5-4 to TRBJ1-2; 8 nucleotides line up with TRBD1. Germline values: CDR1 SGHNT, CDR2 YYREEE (reference sequence). The J segment lost 2 bases and the V segment lost 3 bases, leaving 6 bases of the junction unmatched. CDR3 length: 15 amino acids. The CDR3 nucleotides are TGTGCCAGCAGCTCACAGGGGGAGGGAAACTATGGCTACACCTTC. The encoded protein is CASSSQGEGNYGYTF.

V gene TRBV28 combines with J gene TRBJ2-3; TRBD2 is a possible D gene (5 bases). The CDR3 has 16 amino acids. In germline, CDR1 is MDHEN, CDR2 SYDVKM. The ends were cut back, 1 base at V and 0 bases at J, with 11 bases in the middle. This CDR3 reads CASSLFSGSSTDTQYF. The CDR3 DNA reads TGTGCCAGCAGTTTATTCAGCGGTTCTAGCACAGATACGCAGTATTTT.

This chain joins TRBV5-1 and TRBJ1-1; 7 bases are a match to TRBD1. Per the germline V gene, CDR1 is SGHRS and CDR2 is YFSETQ. The CDR3 totals 14 residues. V dropped 0 bases and J dropped 7; count of bases not matched to a gene: 6. This CDR3 reads CASSLDQGGREAFF. Written as DNA, the CDR3 is TGCGCCAGCAGCTTGGACCAGGGGGGTCGTGAAGCTTTCTTT.

This chain uses TRBV20-1 with TRBJ1-1; D gene ambiguous. The CDR3 has 10 amino acids. V lost 1 base and J 4 bases, leaving 1 base between the germline ends. The germline V gene encodes CDR1 DFQATT and CDR2 SNEGSKA (reference sequence). The CDR3, as DNA: TGCAGTGCTAGAGCCACTGAAGCTTTCTTT. Encoded protein: CSARATEAFF.

The chain recombines TRBV5-1 with TRBJ2-2; TRBD2 matches at 15 bases. V was clipped by 4 bases and J by 4 bases; unmatched bases: 8. CDR3 length equals 18 residues. Germline V gives CDR1 SGHRS, CDR2 YFSETQ. In DNA form, the CDR3 reads TGCGCCAGCAGCAAACCGGGACTAGCGGGGGGTACCACCGGGGAGCTGTTTTTT. This encodes CASSKPGLAGGTTGELFF.

The chain recombines TRBV29-1 with TRBJ2-5; D is possibly TRBD2 (5 bases). Germline CDR1 SQVTM, CDR2 ANQGSEA. Trimming removed 5 bases at V and 4 bases at J, with 11 bases between. The CDR3 is 12 residues long. The CDR3 DNA reads TGCAGCGTTTTAGTTCGGGGAGAGACCCAGTACTTC. It specifies CSVLVRGETQYF.

The chain links TRBV25-1 to TRBJ1-6; TRBD1 aligns across 7 bases. V shed 0 bases and J 8 bases; nucleotides not matched to a gene: 4. Germline values: CDR1 MGHDK, CDR2 SYGVNS. The CDR3 extends over 15 amino acids. The CDR3 loop is CASSEYGTEYSPLHF. DNA for the CDR3: TGTGCCAGCAGTGAATATGGGACAGAGTATTCACCCCTCCACTTT.

The J gene is TRBJ2-2, the V gene TRBV27; D remains unclear. Trimming removed 6 bases from V and 5 bases from J, with 4 bases in between. This CDR3 has 11 amino acids. In germline, CDR1 is MNHEY, CDR2 SMNVEV (reference sequence). In nucleotides, the CDR3 is TGTGCCAGCAGCCGTACCGGGGAGCTGTTTTTT. As protein: CASSRTGELFF.

This clone has more than one count but fewer than ten. V usage is TRBV2 and J usage is TRBJ2-3; no definite D call. The CDR3 contains 15 residues. Germline V CDR1 and CDR2: SNHLY, FYNNEI. V was trimmed by 6 bases and J by 0 bases, leaving 13 bases between them. The CDR3 sequence is CASSGDGSSTDTQYF. The CDR3 DNA follows: TGTGCCAGCAGCGGAGACGGTTCTAGCACAGATACGCAGTATTTT.

Only a few counts were recorded for this clone. J is TRBJ1-2 and V is TRBV5-6; D uncertain. The CDR3 runs to 13 residues. V dropped 5 bases and J dropped 7 bases, with 15 bases sitting between them. Germline CDR1 and CDR2: SGHDT and YYEEEE. CDR3: CASRNGPAGGYTF. The CDR3 bases are TGTGCCAGCAGGAATGGACCTGCGGGTGGCTACACCTTC.

The sample holds one count of this clone. The V gene is TRBV7-9, the J gene TRBJ2-5; perhaps TRBD1 as D (6 bases). Germline CDR1 reads SEHNR; CDR2 reads FQNEAQ (reference sequence). The CDR3 spans 15 residues. V was shortened by 5 bases and J by 2 bases, with 15 bases between the two germline ends. The CDR3 region has the DNA TGTGCCAGCAGCCCCACCGGGACAATTCAAGAGACCCAGTACTTC. Encoded protein: CASSPTGTIQETQYF.

The rearrangement links TRBV7-2 to TRBJ1-3; D remains unclear. The CDR3 contains 17 residues. With 4 bases removed from V and 0 bases from J, the gap between germline ends came to 16 bases. Germline loops: CDR1 SGHTA, CDR2 FQGNSA. The CDR3 bases are TGTGCCAGCAGCTCAACAAACAGATATAGCTCTGGAAACACCATATATTTT. As protein: CASSSTNRYSSGNTIYF.